This T cell receptor (beta chain) was recorded in a study of T cells in Graves' hyperthyroidism and ophthalmopathy. Exclusion followed for patients with uncontrolled infection, other autoimmune disease, pregnancy or lactation. Researchers took RNA transcripts and amplified the TCR beta CDR3 regions from them. An initial round of RT-PCR targeting the TCR CDR3 relied on the HTBI primer set. MiXCR, applied by TCRdb to the multiplex PCR reads, yields one record per CDR3 protein. The profile covers approximately 640,000 distinct CDR3 sequences, with roughly 46% appearing a single time and 7% to 7.5% taken by the ten largest. Points from the study as a whole: The model anticipated ophthalmopathy a median 6.5 months pre-onset. Ophthalmopathy cases were set apart from stable hyperthyroidism by a 13 V-J model. Clonotypes that were expanded in thyroid above 0.001 mostly appeared in blood too.

A remark on this clonotype: The antigen remains unidentified. A much more abundant neighbour one base away suggests this may be a read error.

This receptor was identified in an adult man with Graves' disease, either hyperthyroidism or ophthalmopathy (not recorded which). Sequencing used peripheral blood or thyroid tissue (not recorded which).

The CDR3 here is CASSRDDSNQPQHF. CDR3 sequence (DNA): TGTGCCAGCAGTCGGGACGATAGCAATCAGCCCCAGCATTTT. The V call is TRBV7-9, the J call TRBJ1-5; D possibly corresponds to TRBD1 (5 bases). The germline CDR1 and CDR2 sequences are SEHNR and FQNEAQ (reference sequence). V lost 6 bases and J lost 0, with 9 bases in between. CDR3 length: 14 residues.